The rows below give T cell receptor beta chains drawn from one sample of a study of T cell changes during pregnancy in multiple sclerosis. Generated by immunoSEQ multiplex PCR, the TCRdb table keeps only in-frame clones and is missing some. The table lists more than 3,000 clones, 65% to 90% of them singletons, with around 15% in the top ten. Sequencing was performed on CD8+ T cells from peripheral blood mononuclear cells, taken in the first trimester of pregnancy. These receptors all come from a female donor in good health, enrolled as a control in a pregnancy study. Each CDR3 is given with its conserved first and last residue. Fields, in order: J gene, D gene, V gene, clone size, CDR3 protein, CDR3 DNA. A D gene is named only where the DNA matches it firmly. Where a row states a size, it is once, few, many or the class of an expanded clone; other rows omit it.

TRBJ2-3	-	TRBV25-1	-	CASSEGDSDTQYF	TGTGCCAGCAGTGAAGGGGACTCAGATACGCAGTATTTT
TRBJ1-1	TRBD1	TRBV5-8	-	CASSERDRQFEAFF	TGTGCCAGCAGCGAAAGGGACAGGCAATTTGAAGCTTTCTTT
TRBJ2-3	TRBD1	TRBV19	-	CASSDRAATDTQYF	TGTGCCAGTAGTGACAGGGCGGCCACAGATACGCAGTATTTT
TRBJ1-5	-	TRBV11-2	-	CASSLDQGLNQPQHF	TGTGCCAGCAGCTTAGATCAGGGCCTCAATCAGCCCCAGCATTTT
TRBJ1-2	-	TRBV4-2	-	CASSQLKDRSFYGYTF	TGTGCCAGCAGCCAGCTTAAGGACAGAAGCTTCTATGGCTACACCTTC
TRBJ2-7	TRBD2	TRBV27	-	CASSRGDSYEQYF	TGTGCCAGCAGTCGGGGGGACTCCTACGAGCAGTACTTC
TRBJ2-1	-	TRBV7-6	-	CASSWGEGVVGNEQFF	TGTGCCAGCAGCTGGGGAGAGGGGGTGGTCGGCAATGAGCAGTTCTTC
TRBJ2-5	TRBD2	TRBV2	-	CASSEALMGLAAETQYF	TGTGCCAGCAGTGAAGCGCTAATGGGACTAGCGGCGGAGACCCAGTACTTC
TRBJ1-4	-	TRBV4-3	-	CASSQDTLRGEKLFF	TGCGCCAGCAGCCAAGATACCCTAAGGGGTGAAAAACTGTTTTTT
TRBJ2-3	TRBD1	TRBV18	-	CASSPGTASTDTQYF	TGTGCCAGCTCACCCGGGACAGCTAGCACAGATACGCAGTATTTT
TRBJ2-2	TRBD2	TRBV5-1	-	CASKEPSGITGELFF	TGCGCCAGCAAAGAGCCTAGCGGGATTACCGGGGAGCTGTTTTTT
TRBJ1-2	-	TRBV6-4	-	CASSDSSQSYGYTF	TGTGCCAGCAGTGACTCGTCCCAGTCCTATGGCTACACCTTC
TRBJ1-1	TRBD1	TRBV5-6	-	CASSLTTGASNTEAFF	TGTGCCAGCAGCTTGACGACAGGGGCCTCGAACACTGAAGCTTTCTTT
TRBJ1-2	TRBD1	TRBV9	-	CASSVVAGGNYGYTF	TGTGCCAGCAGCGTAGTGGCAGGGGGCAACTATGGCTACACCTTC
TRBJ1-4	-	TRBV30	-	CAWSVRGRGGEKLFF	TGTGCCTGGAGTGTACGGGGACGCGGGGGTGAAAAACTGTTTTTT
TRBJ2-7	TRBD1	TRBV6-1	once	CASSETGVGFDEQYF	TGTGCCAGCAGTGAAACAGGGGTTGGCTTCGACGAGCAGTACTTC
TRBJ1-5	TRBD1	TRBV7-8	once	CASSLTQGVSNQPQHF	TGTGCCAGCAGCCTGACCCAGGGGGTAAGCAATCAGCCCCAGCATTTT
TRBJ1-4	TRBD1	TRBV29-1	-	CSVVSPRGEKLFF	TGCAGCGTTGTATCCCCCAGGGGGGAAAAACTGTTTTTT
TRBJ1-3	-	TRBV29-1	-	CSVEEVTGTIYF	TGCAGCGTTGAAGAGGTTACGGGCACCATATATTTT
TRBJ2-1	-	TRBV7-2	-	CASSPGGEEQFF	TGTGCCAGCAGCCCGGGGGGCGAGGAGCAGTTCTTC
TRBJ1-1	TRBD1	TRBV7-9	-	CASSFGQGGTEAFF	TGTGCCAGCAGCTTCGGACAGGGAGGCACTGAAGCTTTCTTT
TRBJ2-7	-	TRBV19	-	CASSLRRRYEQYF	TGTGCCAGTAGTCTCAGACGGAGGTACGAGCAGTACTTC
TRBJ1-2	-	TRBV27	-	CASSSSRVSGYTF	TGTGCCAGCAGTTCCTCCAGGGTATCTGGCTACACCTTC
TRBJ2-6	-	TRBV5-6	-	CASSSAHRGGSGANVLTF	TGTGCCAGCAGCTCCGCCCACAGGGGGGGCTCTGGGGCCAACGTCCTGACTTTC